Each of the 7 T cell receptor beta chains below was sequenced from the same sample in a study of T-cell memory formation after mild COVID-19. One entry per CDR3 protein results from TCRdb running MiXCR on the 5' RACE reads. The sample records approximately 410,000 distinct CDR3 sequences, roughly a quarter being singletons. The sample consisted of PBMCs or a T cell subset sorted from them (not recorded which). The source of these receptors is an adult woman who had mild COVID-19 (a few samples of this study predate the infection). Cell type and time point are not known.

This clonotype showed up just a few times. This chain joins TRBV5-1 and TRBJ2-5; D not certain. V lost 5 bases and J 4 bases, leaving 12 bases between the germline ends. CDR3 length equals 13 residues. Germline V gene data show CDR1 as SGHRS and CDR2 as YFSETQ. This chain's CDR3 is CASRGGSLETQYF. The CDR3 DNA reads TGCGCCAGCAGAGGTGGTAGCCTAGAGACCCAGTACTTC.

V is TRBV7-3 and J is TRBJ1-1; no definite D call. Trimming took 0 bases from V and 5 from J, leaving 10 bases between them. The CDR3 runs to 14 residues. Per germline, CDR1 SGHTA and CDR2 FQGTGA. CDR3 nucleotides: TGTGCCAGCAGCTTAACGGGTGTGGAAACTGAAGCTTTCTTT. Translating it yields CASSLTGVETEAFF.

The chain employs TRBV5-1 and TRBJ2-5; TRBD2 aligns across 8 bases. The CDR3 covers 14 residues. CDR1 SGHRS and CDR2 YFSETQ come from the germline V gene. Losses at the gene ends were 3 bases for V and 8 bases for J; bases not matched to a gene: 9. The CDR3 spells CASSYSGALVTQYF. In nucleotides, the CDR3 is TGCGCCAGCAGCTATAGCGGGGCCTTAGTTACCCAGTACTTC.

This clonotype turned up a few times. The chain links TRBV6-6 to TRBJ2-7; 9 nucleotides agree with TRBD2. The germline gives CDR1 MNHNY, CDR2 SVGAGI (reference sequence). This CDR3 is built from 14 residues. V was pared by 6 bases and J by 4 bases, with 7 bases of the junction left unmatched. CDR3 coding DNA: TGTGCCAGCAGACGCGGGGGGGAGGCTTACGAGCAGTACTTC. This codes for CASRRGGEAYEQYF.

This clonotype was found many times. The chain has TRBV24-1 and TRBJ2-7; TRBD2 is a possible D gene (6 bases). The germline V and J ends were trimmed by 5 bases and 7 bases, with 17 bases remaining between them. This CDR3 spans 14 amino acids. The V gene's germline CDR1 is KGHDR and CDR2 SFDVKD. The CDR3 region has the DNA TGTGCCACCAGTGGGGCAGGGAGGAGCAATGAGCAGTACTTC. It translates to CATSGAGRSNEQYF.

This clonotype was seen a few times. The J gene is TRBJ2-1, the V gene TRBV20-1, with TRBD2 matching 9 bases. The trim removed 5 bases at V and 0 bases at J, leaving 8 bases unmatched. This CDR3 is built from 16 residues. Germline CDR1 and CDR2: DFQATT and SNEGSKA (reference sequence). In DNA, the CDR3 is TGCAGTGCTGTGAGACTAGCGGTAAACTCCTACAATGAGCAGTTCTTC. Encoded protein: CSAVRLAVNSYNEQFF.

This clonotype was seen more than once but under ten times. J is TRBJ2-7 and V is TRBV6-6, with 7 bases fitting TRBD2. The CDR3 contains 15 residues. The germline V gene encodes CDR1 MNHNY and CDR2 SVGAGI (reference sequence). Trimming took 7 bases from V and 0 from J; bases not matched to a gene: 9. CDR3 region: CASTPRLADSYEQYF. The CDR3 DNA follows: TGTGCCAGCACCCCCCGGCTAGCGGACTCCTACGAGCAGTACTTC.